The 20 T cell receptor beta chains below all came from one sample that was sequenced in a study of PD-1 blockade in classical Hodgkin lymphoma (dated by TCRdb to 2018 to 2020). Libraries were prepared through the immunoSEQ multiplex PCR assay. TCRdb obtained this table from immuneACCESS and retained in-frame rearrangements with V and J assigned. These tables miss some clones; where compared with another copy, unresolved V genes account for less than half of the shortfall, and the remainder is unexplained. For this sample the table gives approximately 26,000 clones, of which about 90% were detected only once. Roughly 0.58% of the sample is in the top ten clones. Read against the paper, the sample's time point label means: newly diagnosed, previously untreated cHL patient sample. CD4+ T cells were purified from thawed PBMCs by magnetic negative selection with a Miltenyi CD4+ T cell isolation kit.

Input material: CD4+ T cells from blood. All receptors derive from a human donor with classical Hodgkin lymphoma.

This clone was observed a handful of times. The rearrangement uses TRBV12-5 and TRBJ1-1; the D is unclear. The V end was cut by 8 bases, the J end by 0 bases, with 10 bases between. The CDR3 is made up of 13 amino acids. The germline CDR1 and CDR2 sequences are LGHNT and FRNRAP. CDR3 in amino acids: CASQENMNTEAFF. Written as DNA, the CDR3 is TGTGCTAGTCAGGAAAACATGAACACTGAAGCTTTCTTT.

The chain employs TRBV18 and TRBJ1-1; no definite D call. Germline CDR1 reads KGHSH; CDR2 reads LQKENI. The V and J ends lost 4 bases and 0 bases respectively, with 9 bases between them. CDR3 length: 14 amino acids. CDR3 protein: CASSLTMVNTEAFF. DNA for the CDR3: TGTGCCAGCTCACTCACCATGGTGAACACTGAAGCTTTCTTT. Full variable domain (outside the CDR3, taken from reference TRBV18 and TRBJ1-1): NAGVMQNPRHLVRRRGQEARLRCSPMKGHSHVYWYRQLPEEGLKFMVYLQKENIIDESGMPKERFSAEFPKEGPSILRIQQVVRGDSAAYFCASSLTMVNTEAFFGQGTRLTVV.

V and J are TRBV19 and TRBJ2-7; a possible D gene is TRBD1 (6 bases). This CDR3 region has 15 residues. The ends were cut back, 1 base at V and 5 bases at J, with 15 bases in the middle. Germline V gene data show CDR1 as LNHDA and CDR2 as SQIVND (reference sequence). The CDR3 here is CASSIAGQIFHEQYF. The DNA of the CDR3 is TGTGCCAGTAGTATAGCGGGACAAATCTTCCACGAGCAGTACTTC.

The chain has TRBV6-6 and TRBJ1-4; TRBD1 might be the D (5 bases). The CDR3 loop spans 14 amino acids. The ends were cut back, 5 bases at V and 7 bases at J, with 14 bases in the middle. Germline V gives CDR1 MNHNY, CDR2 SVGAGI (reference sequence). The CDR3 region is CASSPASGTEKLFF. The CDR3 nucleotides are TGTGCCAGCAGTCCAGCCTCTGGGACTGAAAAACTGTTTTTT.

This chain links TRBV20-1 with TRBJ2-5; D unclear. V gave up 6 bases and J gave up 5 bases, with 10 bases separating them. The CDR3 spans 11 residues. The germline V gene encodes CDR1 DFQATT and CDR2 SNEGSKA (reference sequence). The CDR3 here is CSAWGVETQYF. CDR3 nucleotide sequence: TGCAGTGCGTGGGGTGTTGAGACCCAGTACTTC.

CDR3 sequence (DNA): TGTGCCAGCAGCCCCAGGACCCCCCGCGGCACTGAAGCTTTCTTT. It translates to CASSPRTPRGTEAFF. The genes are TRBV9 and TRBJ1-1; D remains unclear. CDR1 is SGDLS and CDR2 is YYNGEE in the germline V gene. V lost 4 bases and J 4 bases, leaving 17 bases between the germline ends. This CDR3 has 15 residues.

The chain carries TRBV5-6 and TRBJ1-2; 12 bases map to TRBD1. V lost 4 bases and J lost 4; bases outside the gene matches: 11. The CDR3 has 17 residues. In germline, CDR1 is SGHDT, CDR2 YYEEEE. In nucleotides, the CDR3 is TGTGCCAGCAGCCCAGCCGGGACAGGGGGCGCGGGCTATGGCTACACCTTC. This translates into CASSPAGTGGAGYGYTF.

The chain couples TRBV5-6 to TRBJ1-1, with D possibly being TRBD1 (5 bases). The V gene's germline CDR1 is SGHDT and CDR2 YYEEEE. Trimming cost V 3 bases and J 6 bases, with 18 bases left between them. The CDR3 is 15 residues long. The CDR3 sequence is CASSSMVREWAEAFF. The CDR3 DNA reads TGTGCCAGCAGCTCAATGGTCAGGGAATGGGCTGAAGCTTTCTTT.

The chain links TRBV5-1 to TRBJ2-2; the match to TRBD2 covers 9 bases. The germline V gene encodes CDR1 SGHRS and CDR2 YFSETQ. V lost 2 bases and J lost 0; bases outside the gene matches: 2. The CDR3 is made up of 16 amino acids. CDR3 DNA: TGCGCCAGCAGCTTTAGCGGGAGACCGAACACCGGGGAGCTGTTTTTT. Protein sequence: CASSFSGRPNTGELFF.

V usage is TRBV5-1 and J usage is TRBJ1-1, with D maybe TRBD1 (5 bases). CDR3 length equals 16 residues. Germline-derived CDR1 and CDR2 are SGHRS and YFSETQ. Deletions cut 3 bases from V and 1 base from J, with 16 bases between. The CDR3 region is CASSWGRPRPNTEAFF. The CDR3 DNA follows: TGCGCCAGCAGCTGGGGACGGCCGAGACCGAACACTGAAGCTTTCTTT.

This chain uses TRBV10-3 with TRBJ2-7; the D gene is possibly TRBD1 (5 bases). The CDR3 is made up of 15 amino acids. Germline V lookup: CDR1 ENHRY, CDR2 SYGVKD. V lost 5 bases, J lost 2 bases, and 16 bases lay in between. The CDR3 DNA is TGTGCCATCAGTCCAGACAGTGGGGCAACCTACGAGCAGTACTTC. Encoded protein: CAISPDSGATYEQYF.

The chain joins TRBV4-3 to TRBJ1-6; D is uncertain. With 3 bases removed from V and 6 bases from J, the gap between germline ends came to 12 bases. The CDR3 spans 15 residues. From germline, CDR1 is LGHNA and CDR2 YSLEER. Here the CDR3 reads CASSHLYSFNSPLHF. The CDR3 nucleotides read TGCGCCAGCAGCCATCTCTACAGCTTTAATTCACCCCTCCACTTT.

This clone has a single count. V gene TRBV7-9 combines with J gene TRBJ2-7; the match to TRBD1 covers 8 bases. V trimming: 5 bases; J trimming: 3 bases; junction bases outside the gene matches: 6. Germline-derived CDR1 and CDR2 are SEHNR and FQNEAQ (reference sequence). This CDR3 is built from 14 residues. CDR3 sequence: CASSRGQGNYEQYF. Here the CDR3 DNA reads TGTGCCAGCAGCCGCGGACAGGGTAACTACGAGCAGTACTTC.

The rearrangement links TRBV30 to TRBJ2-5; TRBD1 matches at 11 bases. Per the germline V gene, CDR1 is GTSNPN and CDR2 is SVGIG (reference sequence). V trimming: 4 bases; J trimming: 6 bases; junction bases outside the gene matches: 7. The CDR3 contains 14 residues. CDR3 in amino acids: CAWNAGTGGKTQYF. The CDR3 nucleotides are TGTGCCTGGAACGCCGGGACAGGGGGAAAGACCCAGTACTTC.

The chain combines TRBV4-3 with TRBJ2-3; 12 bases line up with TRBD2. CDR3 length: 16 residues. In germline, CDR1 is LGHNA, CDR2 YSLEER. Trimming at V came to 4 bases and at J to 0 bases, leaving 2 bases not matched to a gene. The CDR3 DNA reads TGCGCCAGCAGCCGGACTAGCGGGGCTAGCACAGATACGCAGTATTTT. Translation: CASSRTSGASTDTQYF.

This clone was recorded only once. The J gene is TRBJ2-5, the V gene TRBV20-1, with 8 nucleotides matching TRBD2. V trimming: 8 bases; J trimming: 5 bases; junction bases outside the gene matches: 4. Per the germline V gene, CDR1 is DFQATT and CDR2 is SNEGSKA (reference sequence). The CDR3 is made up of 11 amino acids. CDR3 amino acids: CSPGGAETQYF. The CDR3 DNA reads TGCAGTCCCGGGGGGGCGGAGACCCAGTACTTC.

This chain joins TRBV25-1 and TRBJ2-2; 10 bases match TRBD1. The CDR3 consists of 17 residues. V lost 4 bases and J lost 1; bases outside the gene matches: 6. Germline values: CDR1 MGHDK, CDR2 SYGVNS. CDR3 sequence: CASSGGTGAMNTGELFF. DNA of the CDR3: TGTGCCAGCAGTGGAGGGACAGGGGCTATGAACACCGGGGAGCTGTTTTTT.

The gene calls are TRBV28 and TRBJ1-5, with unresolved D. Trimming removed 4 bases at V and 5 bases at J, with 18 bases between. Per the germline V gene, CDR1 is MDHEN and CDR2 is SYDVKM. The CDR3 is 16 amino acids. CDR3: CASSSPYDGPHQPQHF. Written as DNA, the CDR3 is TGTGCCAGCAGTTCACCGTACGACGGGCCGCATCAGCCCCAGCATTTT.

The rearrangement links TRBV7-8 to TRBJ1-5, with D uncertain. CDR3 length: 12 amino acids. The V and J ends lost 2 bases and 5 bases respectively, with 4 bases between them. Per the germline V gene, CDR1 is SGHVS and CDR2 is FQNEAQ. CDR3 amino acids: CASSLSYQPQHF. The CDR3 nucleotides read TGTGCCAGCAGCTTATCGTATCAGCCCCAGCATTTT.

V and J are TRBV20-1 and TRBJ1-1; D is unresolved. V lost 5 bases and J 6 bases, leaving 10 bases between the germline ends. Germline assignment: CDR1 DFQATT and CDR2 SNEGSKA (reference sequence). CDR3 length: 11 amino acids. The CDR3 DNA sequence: TGCAGTGCTCTTCGGACGGCTGAAGCTTTCTTT. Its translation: CSALRTAEAFF.